This T cell receptor (beta chain) is from a study of blood T cell repertoires in COVID-19. Study at large: Donors in the United States, Italy and Spain gave samples during acute or convalescent COVID-19. Sample material is recorded as cDNA or gDNA derived from T cells, B-cell-depleted T cells, or PBMCs.

This CDR3 is built from 13 residues. Germline assignment: CDR1 SGHRS and CDR2 YFSETQ. V trimming: 7 bases; J trimming: 2 bases; junction bases outside the gene matches: 2. Individuals drawn from 20 to 25 US areas were about 18 to 90 years old. Authors' processing steps: Amplified reference gene primers provided the basis for estimating nucleated cell counts. Some clones are missing from TCRdb's copy, which holds only in-frame ones; the method was immunoSEQ multiplex PCR. V and J calls and clone size follow that table, whereas D and trimming were derived from the DNA. In the table there are approximately 210,000 clones, over 65% of which are singletons.

The chain joins TRBV5-1 to TRBJ1-1; 10 bases are shared with TRBD1. Sequencing was done on a sample of PBMCs or T cells enriched from blood (not recorded which). This clonotype was sampled from a woman aged 60-75 years who had recovered from COVID-19. DNA for the CDR3: TGCGCCAGCGGACAGGGGGAAAACACTGAAGCTTTCTTT. It translates to CASGQGENTEAFF.